A selection of T cell receptor beta chains follows, all from one sample in a study of T cell changes during pregnancy in multiple sclerosis. TCRdb keeps only in-frame clones here, not all; method: immunoSEQ multiplex PCR. The sample contains under 70,000 clones, approximately 91% of which appear only once. The sequencing here drew on peripheral blood, taken in the second trimester of pregnancy. These receptors were taken from a female donor with multiple sclerosis, enrolled in a pregnancy study. Each CDR3 is given with its conserved first and last residue. Each record gives: J gene, clone size, V gene, D gene, CDR3 DNA, CDR3 protein. A D gene is named only where the DNA matches it firmly. Where a row states a size, it is once, few, many or the class of an expanded clone; other rows omit it.

TRBJ1-1	-	TRBV9	-	TGTGCCAGCAGCTATGGTTTAGGGGCGATGAACACTGAAGCTTTCTTT	CASSYGLGAMNTEAFF
TRBJ2-2	-	TRBV7-9	-	TGTGCCAGCAGCTTACGAGGGCCTAACGGGGAGCTGTTTTTT	CASSLRGPNGELFF
TRBJ2-7	-	TRBV4-1	-	TGCGCCAGCAGCCAAGATACAGACAGCACCTACGAGCAGTACTTC	CASSQDTDSTYEQYF
TRBJ2-6	-	TRBV14	TRBD2	TGTGCCAGCAGCCTACTCGGGGGGACCACCTCTGGGGCCAACGTCCTGACTTTC	CASSLLGGTTSGANVLTF
TRBJ2-3	-	TRBV30	TRBD2	TGTGCCTGGAATGAGGGAGGGCCAGGCACAGATACGCAGTATTTT	CAWNEGGPGTDTQYF
TRBJ1-2	-	TRBV6-1	TRBD1	TGTGCCAGCAGTGCCATTGGAGGGACAGGACCAGGAACTTATGGCTACACCTTC	CASSAIGGTGPGTYGYTF
TRBJ2-7	-	TRBV11-2	-	TGTGCCAGCAGCTTATATGCAGATTTCGAGCAGTACTTC	CASSLYADFEQYF
TRBJ2-2	-	TRBV4-3	-	TGCGCCAGCAGCCAAGATTCAACGAACACCGGGGAGCTGTTTTTT	CASSQDSTNTGELFF
TRBJ2-7	-	TRBV9	TRBD2	TGTGCCAGCAGCGCATCTAGCGGGGACTACGAGCAGTACTTC	CASSASSGDYEQYF
TRBJ1-2	-	TRBV5-1	-	TGCGCCAGCAGCTTGGGCGGCGCCCTAACTGATGGCTACACCTTC	CASSLGGALTDGYTF
TRBJ2-7	-	TRBV18	-	TGTGCCAGCTCACCCCTGTCCCCGGGAGAGCAGTACTTC	CASSPLSPGEQYF
TRBJ1-1	-	TRBV5-4	TRBD1	TGTGCCAGCAGCCTGGACAGGGGGGTGGCTTTCTTT	CASSLDRGVAFF
TRBJ2-7	-	TRBV11-1	-	TGTGCCAGCAGCTTAGACAGGACGACCGGGTACGAGCAGTACTTC	CASSLDRTTGYEQYF
TRBJ2-1	-	TRBV13	-	TGTGCCAGCAGTCACCGGCGTTTCCTAGGCCCCTACAATGAGCAGTTCTTC	CASSHRRFLGPYNEQFF
TRBJ1-5	-	TRBV6-6	-	TGTGCCAGCTGCGTTACAGCACCCAGCCCCCAGCATTTT	CASCVTAPSPQHF
TRBJ1-1	-	TRBV5-4	-	TGTGCCAGCAGCTCCCCCCCATTGAACACTGAAGCTTTCTTT	CASSSPPLNTEAFF
TRBJ1-5	few	TRBV30	TRBD1	TGTGCCTGGGGAGGGCAGGGGGATCAGCCCCAGCATTTT	CAWGGQGDQPQHF
TRBJ1-4	-	TRBV5-6	-	TGTGCCAGCAGCTGGCCGGGACAAAATGAAAAACTGTTTTTT	CASSWPGQNEKLFF
TRBJ1-6	-	TRBV2	TRBD1	TGTGCCAGCAGTCTCCAGGACAGGGATTCACCCCTCCACTTT	CASSLQDRDSPLHF
TRBJ1-1	-	TRBV9	-	TGTGCCAGCAGCCCCCGGGGGGGCCCGAACACTGAAGCTTTCTTT	CASSPRGGPNTEAFF
TRBJ2-7	-	TRBV6-1	-	TGTGCCAGCAGTGACCCAATGGGCCCGACGGGGGACGAGCAGTACTTC	CASSDPMGPTGDEQYF
TRBJ1-3	-	TRBV10-3	-	TGTGCCACCGGAACATCAGGGCCTGGAAACACCATATATTTT	CATGTSGPGNTIYF
TRBJ1-6	-	TRBV15	-	TGTGCCACCAGCAGAGAGGGGCGAAGCTCCTATAATTCACCCCTCCACTTT	CATSREGRSSYNSPLHF
TRBJ2-7	-	TRBV18	TRBD1	TGTGCCAGCTCACCAAACAGGGGGTACGAGCAGTACTTC	CASSPNRGYEQYF
TRBJ2-1	-	TRBV6-6	-	TGTGCCAGTAATACAGGGAGCTCCTACAATGAGCAGTTCTTC	CASNTGSSYNEQFF
TRBJ1-4	-	TRBV28	-	TGTGCCAGCAGACCGACGGGACGCCACGGGGGAAAACTGTTTTTT	CASRPTGRHGGKLFF
TRBJ2-3	-	TRBV28	TRBD2	TGTGCCAGCAGTCGACTAGCGGGGAGCACAGATACGCAGTATTTT	CASSRLAGSTDTQYF
TRBJ1-2	-	TRBV27	-	TGTGCCAGCAGTCCCTCTGGGGGGGGCTATGGCTACACCTTC	CASSPSGGGYGYTF
TRBJ2-7	-	TRBV6-5	-	TGTGCCAGCAGTCCCACCCCAGGGGCTACCTACGAGCAGTACTTC	CASSPTPGATYEQYF
TRBJ2-7	-	TRBV5-4	-	TGTGCCAGCAGCCCCGGACTTTTGTTTAAAAACGAGCAGTACTTC	CASSPGLLFKNEQYF
TRBJ1-1	-	TRBV27	-	TGTGCCAGCAGGTCCGGGCCCCCGGGGGCTGAAGCTTTCTTT	CASRSGPPGAEAFF
TRBJ2-3	-	TRBV18	-	TGTGCCAGCTCACCACGAGGGCAGGGGACAGATACGCAGTATTTT	CASSPRGQGTDTQYF
TRBJ1-2	-	TRBV10-3	-	TGTGCCATCAGTGAGAAGGGAGTCGACTATGGCTACACCTTC	CAISEKGVDYGYTF
TRBJ2-2	once	TRBV28	-	TGTGCCAGCAGTTTAATAGGGGACACCGGGGAGCTGTTTTTT	CASSLIGDTGELFF
TRBJ2-7	-	TRBV2	-	TGTGCCAGCAGGGGGACACAGGGTGGCGAGCAGTACTTC	CASRGTQGGEQYF
TRBJ1-6	-	TRBV5-8	-	TGTGCCAGCAGCTCCCCGGCGGGCTATAATTCACCCCTCCACTTT	CASSSPAGYNSPLHF
TRBJ2-1	-	TRBV7-9	-	TGTGCCAGCAGCTTCAAACAGAGTACCTACAATGAGCAGTTCTTC	CASSFKQSTYNEQFF
TRBJ1-1	few	TRBV5-1	-	TGCGCCAGCAGCTGGGGGAGGGAAACCACTGAAGCTTTCTTT	CASSWGRETTEAFF
TRBJ2-1	-	TRBV6-5	TRBD1	TGTGCCGTCAGGGACAGCCGGGGAAATGAGCAGTTCTTC	CAVRDSRGNEQFF
TRBJ2-7	once	TRBV5-4	TRBD1	TGTGCCAGCAGCGCCGTACAGGGGAGTCTGTACTTC	CASSAVQGSLYF